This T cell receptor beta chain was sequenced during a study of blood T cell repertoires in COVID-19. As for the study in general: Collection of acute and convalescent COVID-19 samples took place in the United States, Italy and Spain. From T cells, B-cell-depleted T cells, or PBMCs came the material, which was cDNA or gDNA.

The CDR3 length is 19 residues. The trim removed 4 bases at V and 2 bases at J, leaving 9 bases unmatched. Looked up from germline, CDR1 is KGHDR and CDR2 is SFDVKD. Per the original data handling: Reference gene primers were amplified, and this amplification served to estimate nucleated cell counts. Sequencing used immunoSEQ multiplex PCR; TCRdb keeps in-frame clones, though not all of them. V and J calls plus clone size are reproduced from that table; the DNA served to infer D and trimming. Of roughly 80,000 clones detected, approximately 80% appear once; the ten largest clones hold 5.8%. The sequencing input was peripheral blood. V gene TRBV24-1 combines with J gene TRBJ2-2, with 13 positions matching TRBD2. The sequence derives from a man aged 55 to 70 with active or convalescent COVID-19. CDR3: CATSETTSGGYPNTGELFF. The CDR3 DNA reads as TGTGCCACCAGTGAGACGACTAGCGGGGGGTACCCCAACACCGGGGAGCTGTTTTTT.